This T cell receptor (beta chain) emerged from a study of T-cell memory formation after mild COVID-19. 5'RACE with constant-segment primers built TCRalpha and TCRbeta cDNA libraries with UMIs. TCRdb reprocessed the 5' RACE reads via MiXCR and lists one record per CDR3 protein. This sample has fewer than 650,000 distinct CDR3 sequences, with 15% to 20% found just once. CDR1 and CDR2 (germline): LGHNA, YSLEER. V gave up 3 bases and J gave up 7 bases; unmatched junction bases: 6. This CDR3 has 15 residues. This clonotype has only a few counts. Its specificity is unknown. Findings of the study overall: There was a balanced CD4/CD8 profile in clones contracting day 15 to 85, and later expanders leaned CD4+. Second-wave clones reaching peak frequency on day 37 lacked confirmed SARS-CoV-2 specificity. Memory cells collected pre-infection included some clones that later responded, suggesting cross-reactive memory joined.

The clonotype originates from an adult woman who had mild COVID-19 (a few samples of this study predate the infection). Cell type and time point are not known. The chain employs TRBV4-3 and TRBJ1-2, with 12 bases fitting TRBD1. The material sequenced was PBMCs or a T cell subset sorted from them (not recorded which). The CDR3 region is CASSQRDRGRGGYTF. Here the CDR3 DNA reads TGCGCCAGCAGCCAGAGGGACAGGGGGCGTGGTGGCTACACCTTC.